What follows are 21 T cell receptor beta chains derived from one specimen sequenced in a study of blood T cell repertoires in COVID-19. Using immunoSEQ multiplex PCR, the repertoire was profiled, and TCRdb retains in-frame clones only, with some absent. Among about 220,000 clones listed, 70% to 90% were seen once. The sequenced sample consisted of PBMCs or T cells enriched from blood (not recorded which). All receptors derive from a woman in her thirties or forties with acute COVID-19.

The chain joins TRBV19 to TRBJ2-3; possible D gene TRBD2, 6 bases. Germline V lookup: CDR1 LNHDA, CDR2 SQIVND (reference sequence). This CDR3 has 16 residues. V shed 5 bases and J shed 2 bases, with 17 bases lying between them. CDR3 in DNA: TGTGCCAGTAGTCAACCGGGAGTTCTAATCACAGATACGCAGTATTTT. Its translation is CASSQPGVLITDTQYF.

The CDR3 reads CASRIYGQGGHEQYF. CDR3 in DNA: TGTGCCAGCAGGATCTACGGACAGGGTGGCCACGAGCAGTACTTC. The gene calls are TRBV13 and TRBJ2-7, with 8 bases matching TRBD1. CDR3 length: 15 residues. V lost 6 bases, J lost 5 bases, and 12 bases stayed unmatched. Per germline, CDR1 PRHDT and CDR2 FYEKMQ (reference sequence).

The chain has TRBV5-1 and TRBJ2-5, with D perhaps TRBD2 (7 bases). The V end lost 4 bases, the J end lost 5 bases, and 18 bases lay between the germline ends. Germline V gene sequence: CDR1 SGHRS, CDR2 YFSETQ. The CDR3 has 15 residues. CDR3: CASSRARGARETQYF. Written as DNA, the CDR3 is TGCGCCAGCAGCCGAGCCCGGGGGGCGAGGGAGACCCAGTACTTC.

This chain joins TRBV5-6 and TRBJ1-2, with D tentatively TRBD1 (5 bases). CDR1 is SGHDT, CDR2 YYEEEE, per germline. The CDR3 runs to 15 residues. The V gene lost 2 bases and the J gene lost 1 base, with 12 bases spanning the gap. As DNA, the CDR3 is TGTGCCAGCAGCTTACGACAGACAGTTAACTATGGCTACACCTTC. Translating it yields CASSLRQTVNYGYTF.

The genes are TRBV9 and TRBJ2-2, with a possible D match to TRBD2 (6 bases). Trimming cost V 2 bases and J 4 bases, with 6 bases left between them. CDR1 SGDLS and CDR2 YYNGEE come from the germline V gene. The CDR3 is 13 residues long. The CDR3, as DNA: TGTGCCAGCAGCGTCGGGAGCACCGGGGAGCTGTTTTTT. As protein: CASSVGSTGELFF.

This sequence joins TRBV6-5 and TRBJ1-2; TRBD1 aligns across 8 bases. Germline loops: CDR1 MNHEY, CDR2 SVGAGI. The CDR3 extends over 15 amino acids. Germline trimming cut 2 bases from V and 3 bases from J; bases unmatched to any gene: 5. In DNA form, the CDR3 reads TGTGCCAGCAGTTACACCACAGGGGGAGACTATGGCTACACCTTC. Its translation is CASSYTTGGDYGYTF.

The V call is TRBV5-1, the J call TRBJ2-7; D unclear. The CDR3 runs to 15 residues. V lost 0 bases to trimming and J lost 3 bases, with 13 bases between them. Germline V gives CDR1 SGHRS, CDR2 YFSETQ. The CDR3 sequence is CASSLAQLARYEQYV. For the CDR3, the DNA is TGCGCCAGCAGCTTGGCGCAACTCGCCCGCTACGAGCAGTACGTC.

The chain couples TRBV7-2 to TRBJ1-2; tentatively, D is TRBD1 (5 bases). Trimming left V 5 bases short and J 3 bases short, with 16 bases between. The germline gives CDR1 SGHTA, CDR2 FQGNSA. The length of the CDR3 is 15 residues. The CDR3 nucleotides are TGTGCCAGCAGCCAGGCGGAGACAGCGTACTATGGCTACACCTTC. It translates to CASSQAETAYYGYTF.

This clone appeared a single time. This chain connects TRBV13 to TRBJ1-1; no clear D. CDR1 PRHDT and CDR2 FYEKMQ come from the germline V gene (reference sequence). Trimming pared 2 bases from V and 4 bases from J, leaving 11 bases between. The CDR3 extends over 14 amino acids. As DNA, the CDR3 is TGTGCCAGCAGCTTATGGGGAGGGAGCACTGAAGCTTTCTTT. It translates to CASSLWGGSTEAFF.

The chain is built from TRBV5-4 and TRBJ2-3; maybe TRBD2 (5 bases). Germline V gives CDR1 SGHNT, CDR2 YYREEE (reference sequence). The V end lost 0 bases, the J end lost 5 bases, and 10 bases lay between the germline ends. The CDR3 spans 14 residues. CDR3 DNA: TGTGCCAGCAGCTTGGTACGGGCGGGAGATACGCAGTATTTT. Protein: CASSLVRAGDTQYF.

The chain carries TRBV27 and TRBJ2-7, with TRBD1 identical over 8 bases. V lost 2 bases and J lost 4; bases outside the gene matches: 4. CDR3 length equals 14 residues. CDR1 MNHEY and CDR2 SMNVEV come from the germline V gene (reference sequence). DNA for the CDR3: TGTGCCAGCAGTTTAGCAGGGGGCAGGTACGAGCAGTACTTC. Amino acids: CASSLAGGRYEQYF.

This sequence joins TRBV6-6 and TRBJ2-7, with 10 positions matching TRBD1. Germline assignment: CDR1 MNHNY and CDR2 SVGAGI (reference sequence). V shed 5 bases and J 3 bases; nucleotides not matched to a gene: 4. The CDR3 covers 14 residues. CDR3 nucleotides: TGTGCCAGCAGTGTCGGACAGGGGGTCTACGAGCAGTACTTC. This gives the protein CASSVGQGVYEQYF.

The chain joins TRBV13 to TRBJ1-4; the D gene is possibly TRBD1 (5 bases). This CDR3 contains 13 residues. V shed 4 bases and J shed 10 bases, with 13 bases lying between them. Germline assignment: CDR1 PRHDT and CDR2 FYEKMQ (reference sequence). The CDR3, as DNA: TGTGCCAGCAGCTCAGGGAGACTGGGAAAACTGTTTTTT. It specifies CASSSGRLGKLFF.

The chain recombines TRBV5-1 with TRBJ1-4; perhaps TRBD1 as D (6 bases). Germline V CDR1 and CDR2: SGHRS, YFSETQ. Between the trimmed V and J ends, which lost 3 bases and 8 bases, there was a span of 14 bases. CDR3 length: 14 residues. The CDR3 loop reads CASSSRGGLEKLFF. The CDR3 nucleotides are TGCGCCAGCAGCTCAAGGGGGGGCTTGGAAAAACTGTTTTTT.

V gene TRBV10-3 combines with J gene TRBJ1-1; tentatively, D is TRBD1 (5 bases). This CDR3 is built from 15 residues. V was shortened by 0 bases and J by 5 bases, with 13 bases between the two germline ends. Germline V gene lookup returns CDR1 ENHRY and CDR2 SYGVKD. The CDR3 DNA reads TGTGCCATCAGTGAGTCCCCAGGGTCAGGGACTGAAGCTTTCTTT. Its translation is CAISESPGSGTEAFF.

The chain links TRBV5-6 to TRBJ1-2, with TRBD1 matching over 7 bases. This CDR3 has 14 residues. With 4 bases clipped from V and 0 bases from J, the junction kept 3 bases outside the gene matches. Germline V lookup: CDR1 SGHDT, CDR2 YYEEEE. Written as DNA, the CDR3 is TGTGCCAGCAGCCACAGGGGATCTAACTATGGCTACACCTTC. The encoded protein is CASSHRGSNYGYTF. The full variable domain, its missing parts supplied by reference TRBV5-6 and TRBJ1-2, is DAGVTQSPTHLIKTRGQQVTLRCSPKSGHDTVSWYQQALGQGPQFIFQYYEEEERQRGNFPDRFSGHQFPNYSSELNVNALLLGDSALYLCASSHRGSNYGYTFGSGTRLTVV.

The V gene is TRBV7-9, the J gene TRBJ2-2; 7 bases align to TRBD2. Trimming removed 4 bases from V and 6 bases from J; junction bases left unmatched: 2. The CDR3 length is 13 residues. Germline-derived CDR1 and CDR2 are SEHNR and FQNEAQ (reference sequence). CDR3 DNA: TGTGCCAGCAGCTCCACTAGCGCCGGGGAGCTGTTTTTT. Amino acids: CASSSTSAGELFF.

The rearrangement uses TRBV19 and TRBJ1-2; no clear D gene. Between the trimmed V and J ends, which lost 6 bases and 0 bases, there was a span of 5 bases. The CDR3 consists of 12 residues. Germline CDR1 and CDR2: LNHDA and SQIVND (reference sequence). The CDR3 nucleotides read TGTGCCAGTAGCCCCGCTAACTATGGCTACACCTTC. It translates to CASSPANYGYTF.

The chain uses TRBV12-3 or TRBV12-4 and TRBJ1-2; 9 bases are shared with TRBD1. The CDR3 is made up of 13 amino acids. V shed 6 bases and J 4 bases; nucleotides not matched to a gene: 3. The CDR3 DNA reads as TGTGCCAGCAGGGACAGGGGAGGCTATGGCTACACCTTC. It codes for CASRDRGGYGYTF.

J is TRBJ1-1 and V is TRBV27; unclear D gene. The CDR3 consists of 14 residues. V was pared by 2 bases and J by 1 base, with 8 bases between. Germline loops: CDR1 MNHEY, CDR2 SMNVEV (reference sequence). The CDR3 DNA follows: TGTGCCAGCAGTTTAGAACACAAGAACACTGAAGCTTTCTTT. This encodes CASSLEHKNTEAFF.

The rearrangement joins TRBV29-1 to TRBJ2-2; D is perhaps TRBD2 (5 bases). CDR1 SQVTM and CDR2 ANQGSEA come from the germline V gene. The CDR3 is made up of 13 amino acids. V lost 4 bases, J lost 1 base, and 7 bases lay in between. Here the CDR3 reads CSVAGMNTGELFF. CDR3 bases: TGCAGCGTTGCGGGGATGAACACCGGGGAGCTGTTTTTT.